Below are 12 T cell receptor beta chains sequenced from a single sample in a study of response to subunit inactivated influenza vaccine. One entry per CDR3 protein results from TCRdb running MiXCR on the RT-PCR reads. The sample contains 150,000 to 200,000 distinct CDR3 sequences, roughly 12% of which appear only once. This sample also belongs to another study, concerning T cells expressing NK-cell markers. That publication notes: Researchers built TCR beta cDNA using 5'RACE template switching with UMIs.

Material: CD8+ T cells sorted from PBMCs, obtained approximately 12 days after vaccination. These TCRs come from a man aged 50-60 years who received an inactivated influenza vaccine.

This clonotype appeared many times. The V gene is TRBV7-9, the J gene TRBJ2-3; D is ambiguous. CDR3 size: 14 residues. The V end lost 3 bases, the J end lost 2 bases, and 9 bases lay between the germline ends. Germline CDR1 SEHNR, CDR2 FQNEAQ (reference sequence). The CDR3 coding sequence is TGTGCCAGCAGCTTTGCTACCAACACAGATACGCAGTATTTT. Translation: CASSFATNTDTQYF.

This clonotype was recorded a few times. The CDR3 loop is CASKDIDTQYF. CDR3 coding DNA: TGTGCCAGCAAAGATATTGATACGCAGTATTTT. This rearrangement joins TRBV4-2 to TRBJ2-3; D not certain. This CDR3 region has 11 residues. Deletions cut 7 bases from V and 6 bases from J, with 8 bases between. Germline lookup yields CDR1 LGHNA and CDR2 YNFKEQ.

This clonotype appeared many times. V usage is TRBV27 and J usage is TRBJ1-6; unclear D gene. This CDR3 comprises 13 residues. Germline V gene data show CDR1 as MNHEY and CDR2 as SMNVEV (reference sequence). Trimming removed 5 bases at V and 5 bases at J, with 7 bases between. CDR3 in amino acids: CASSTNHNSPLHF. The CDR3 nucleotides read TGTGCCAGCAGTACCAACCATAATTCACCCCTCCACTTT.

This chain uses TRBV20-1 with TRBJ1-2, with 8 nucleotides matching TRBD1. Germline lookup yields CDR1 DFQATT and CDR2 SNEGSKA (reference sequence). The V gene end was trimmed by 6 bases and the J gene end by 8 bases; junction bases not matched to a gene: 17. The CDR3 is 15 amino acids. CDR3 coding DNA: TGCAGTGCAAGCGCCTTCCAGGACAGGGTGACCGGCTACACCTTC. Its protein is CSASAFQDRVTGYTF.

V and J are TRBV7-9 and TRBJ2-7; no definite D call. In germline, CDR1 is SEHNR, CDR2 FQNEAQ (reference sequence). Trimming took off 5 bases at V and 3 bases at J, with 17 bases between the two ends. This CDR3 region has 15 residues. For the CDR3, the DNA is TGTGCCAGCAGCGAAGGCTGGGCCCCCCTCTACGAGCAGTACTTC. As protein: CASSEGWAPLYEQYF. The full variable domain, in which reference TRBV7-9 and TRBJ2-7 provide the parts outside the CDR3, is DTGVSQNPRHKITKRGQNVTFRCDPISEHNRLYWYRQTLGQGPEFLTYFQNEAQLEKSRLLSDRFSAERPKGSFSTLEIQRTEQGDSAMYLCASSEGWAPLYEQYFGPGTRLTVT.

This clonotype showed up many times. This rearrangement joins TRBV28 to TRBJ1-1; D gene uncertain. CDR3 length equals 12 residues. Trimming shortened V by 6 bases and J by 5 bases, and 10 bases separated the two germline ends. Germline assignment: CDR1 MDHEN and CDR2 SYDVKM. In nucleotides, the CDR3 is TGTGCCAGCAGCTCCATTCGGACTGAAGCTTTCTTT. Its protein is CASSSIRTEAFF.

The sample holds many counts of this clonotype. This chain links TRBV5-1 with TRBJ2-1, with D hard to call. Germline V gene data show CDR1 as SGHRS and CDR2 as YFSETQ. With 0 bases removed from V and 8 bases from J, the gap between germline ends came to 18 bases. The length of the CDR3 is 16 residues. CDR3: CASSLAKVQIGDEQFF. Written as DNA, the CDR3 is TGCGCCAGCAGCTTGGCGAAAGTCCAGATCGGCGATGAGCAGTTCTTC.

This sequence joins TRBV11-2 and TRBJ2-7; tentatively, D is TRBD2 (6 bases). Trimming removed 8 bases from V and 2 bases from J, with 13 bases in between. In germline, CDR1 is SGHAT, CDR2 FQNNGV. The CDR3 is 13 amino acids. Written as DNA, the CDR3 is TGTGCCAGCTCTGGGAGGCCGACCTACGAGCAGTACTTC. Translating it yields CASSGRPTYEQYF.

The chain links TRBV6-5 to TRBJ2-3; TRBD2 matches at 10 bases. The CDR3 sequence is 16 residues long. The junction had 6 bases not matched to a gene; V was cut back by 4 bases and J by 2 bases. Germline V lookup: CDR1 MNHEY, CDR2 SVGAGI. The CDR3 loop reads CASSSLAGELTDTQYF. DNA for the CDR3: TGTGCCAGCAGTTCCCTAGCGGGGGAGCTCACAGATACGCAGTATTTT.

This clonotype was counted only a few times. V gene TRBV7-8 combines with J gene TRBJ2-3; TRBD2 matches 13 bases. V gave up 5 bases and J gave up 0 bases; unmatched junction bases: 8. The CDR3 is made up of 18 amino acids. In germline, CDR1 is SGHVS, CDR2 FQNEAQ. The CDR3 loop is CASSAGLAGVISTDTQYF. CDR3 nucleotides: TGTGCCAGCAGCGCCGGACTAGCGGGGGTCATTAGCACAGATACGCAGTATTTT.

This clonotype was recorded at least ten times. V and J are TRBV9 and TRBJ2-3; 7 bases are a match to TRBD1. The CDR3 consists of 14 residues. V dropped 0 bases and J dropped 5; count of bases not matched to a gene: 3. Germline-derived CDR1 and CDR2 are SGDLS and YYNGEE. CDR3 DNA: TGTGCCAGCAGCGTAGATCCAGGGGGAGATACGCAGTATTTT. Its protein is CASSVDPGGDTQYF. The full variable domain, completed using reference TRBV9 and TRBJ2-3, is DSGVTQTPKHLITATGQRVTLRCSPRSGDLSVYWYQQSLDQGLQFLIQYYNGEERAKGNILERFSAQQFPDLHSELNLSSLELGDSALYFCASSVDPGGDTQYFGPGTRLTVL.

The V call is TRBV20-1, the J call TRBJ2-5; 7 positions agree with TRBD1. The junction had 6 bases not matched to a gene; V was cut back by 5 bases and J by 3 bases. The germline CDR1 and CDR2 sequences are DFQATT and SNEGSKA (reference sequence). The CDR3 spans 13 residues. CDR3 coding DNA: TGCAGTGCTGTACAGGGGATAGAAGAGACCCAGTACTTC. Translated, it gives CSAVQGIEETQYF.